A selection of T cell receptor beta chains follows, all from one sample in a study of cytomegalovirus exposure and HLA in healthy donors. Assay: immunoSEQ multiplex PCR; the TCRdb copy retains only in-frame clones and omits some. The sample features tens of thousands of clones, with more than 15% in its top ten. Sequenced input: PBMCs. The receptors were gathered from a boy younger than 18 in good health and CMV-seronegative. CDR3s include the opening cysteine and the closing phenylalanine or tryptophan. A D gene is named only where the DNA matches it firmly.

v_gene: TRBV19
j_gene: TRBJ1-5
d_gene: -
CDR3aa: CASSYSQWEVGNQPQHF
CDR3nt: TGTGCCAGTAGTTATTCTCAGTGGGAGGTGGGCAATCAGCCCCAGCATTTT

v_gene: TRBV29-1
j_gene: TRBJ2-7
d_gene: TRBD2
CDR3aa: CSVERGRAGEQYF
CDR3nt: TGCAGCGTTGAACGGGGGAGGGCCGGGGAGCAGTACTTC

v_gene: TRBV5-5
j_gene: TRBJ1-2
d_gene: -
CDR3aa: CASSLAILGADGYTF
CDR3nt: TGTGCCAGCAGCTTGGCTATTTTGGGAGCGGATGGTTACACCTTC

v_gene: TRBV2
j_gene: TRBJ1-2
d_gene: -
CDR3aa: CASSERQGLAYTF
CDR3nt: TGTGCCAGCAGTGAAAGGCAGGGGCTGGCCTACACCTTC

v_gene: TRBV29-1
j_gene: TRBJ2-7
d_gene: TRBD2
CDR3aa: CSVEGLAGIYEQYF
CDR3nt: TGCAGCGTTGAAGGACTAGCGGGAATTTACGAGCAGTACTTC

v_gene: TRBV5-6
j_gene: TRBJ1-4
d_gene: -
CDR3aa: CASSLDKEKLFF
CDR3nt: TGTGCCAGCAGCCTTGACAAGGAAAAACTGTTTTTT

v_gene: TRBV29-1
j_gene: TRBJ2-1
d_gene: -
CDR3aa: CSVEPGVNEQFF
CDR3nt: TGCAGCGTTGAGCCCGGGGTCAATGAGCAGTTCTTC

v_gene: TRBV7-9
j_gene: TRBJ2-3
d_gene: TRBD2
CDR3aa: CASSPILAGGVSSTDTQYF
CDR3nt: TGTGCCAGCAGCCCCATACTAGCGGGAGGGGTATCTAGCACAGATACGCAGTATTTT

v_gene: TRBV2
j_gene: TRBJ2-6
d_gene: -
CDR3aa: CASSKQSGANVLTF
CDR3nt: TGTGCCAGCAGCAAACAGTCTGGGGCCAACGTCCTGACTTTC

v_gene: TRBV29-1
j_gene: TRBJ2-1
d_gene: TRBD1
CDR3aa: CSVVQGAGNEQFF
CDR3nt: TGCAGCGTTGTTCAGGGGGCGGGAAATGAGCAGTTCTTC

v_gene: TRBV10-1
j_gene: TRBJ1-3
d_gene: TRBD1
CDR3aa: CASSDRTGNRGNTIYF
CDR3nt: TGCGCCAGCAGTGACCGGACAGGGAATCGTGGAAACACCATATATTTT

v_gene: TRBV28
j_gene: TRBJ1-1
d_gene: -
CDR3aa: CASSPPPPGDTEAFF
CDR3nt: TGTGCCAGCAGTCCCCCGCCCCCGGGGGACACTGAAGCTTTCTTT

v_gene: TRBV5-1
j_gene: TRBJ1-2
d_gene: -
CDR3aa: CASSWTRTANYGYTF
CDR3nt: TGCGCCAGCAGCTGGACCCGGACAGCTAACTATGGCTACACCTTC

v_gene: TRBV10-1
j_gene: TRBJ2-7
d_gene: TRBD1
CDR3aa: CASSRARDRSRSSYEQYF
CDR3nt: TGCGCCAGCAGCAGGGCCCGGGACAGGTCCCGTAGCTCCTACGAGCAGTACTTC

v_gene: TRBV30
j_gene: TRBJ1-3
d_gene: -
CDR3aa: CAWSHRQFRSSGNTIYF
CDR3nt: TGTGCCTGGAGCCACAGACAGTTTCGAAGCTCTGGAAACACCATATATTTT

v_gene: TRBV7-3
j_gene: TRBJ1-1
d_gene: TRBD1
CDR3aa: CASRGGQGTEAFF
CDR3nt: TGTGCCAGCAGGGGGGGACAGGGCACTGAAGCTTTCTTT

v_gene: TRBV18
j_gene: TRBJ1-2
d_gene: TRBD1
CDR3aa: CASSLLGQDYGYTF
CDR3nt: TGTGCCAGCTCACTCCTCGGACAGGACTATGGCTACACCTTC

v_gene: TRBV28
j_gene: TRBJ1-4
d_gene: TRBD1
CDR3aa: CASRTPGQGLVEKLFF
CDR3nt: TGTGCCAGCAGGACCCCGGGACAGGGTTTGGTTGAAAAACTGTTTTTT

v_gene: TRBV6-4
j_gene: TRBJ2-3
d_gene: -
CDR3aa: CASSPGHGTDTQYF
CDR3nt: TGTGCCAGCAGTCCGGGACACGGCACAGATACGCAGTATTTT

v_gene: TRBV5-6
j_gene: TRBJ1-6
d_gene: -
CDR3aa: CASSLQREWVSPLHF
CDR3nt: TGTGCCAGCAGCTTGCAACGGGAATGGGTCTCACCCCTCCACTTT

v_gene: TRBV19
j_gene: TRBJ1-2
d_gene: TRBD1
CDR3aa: CASGTAYGYTF
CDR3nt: TGTGCCAGTGGGACAGCCTATGGCTACACCTTC

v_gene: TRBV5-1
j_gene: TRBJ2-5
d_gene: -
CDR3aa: CASSLLDSQETQYF
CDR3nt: TGCGCCAGCAGCTTGCTTGACAGCCAAGAGACCCAGTACTTC

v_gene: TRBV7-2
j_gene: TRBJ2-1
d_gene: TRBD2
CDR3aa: CASSPETSGGSYNEQFF
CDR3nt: TGTGCCAGCAGCCCCGAAACAAGCGGGGGCTCCTACAATGAGCAGTTCTTC

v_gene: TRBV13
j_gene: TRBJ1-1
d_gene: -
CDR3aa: CASSHRAGDPEAFF
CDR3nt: TGTGCCAGCAGCCACAGGGCAGGGGACCCTGAAGCTTTCTTT

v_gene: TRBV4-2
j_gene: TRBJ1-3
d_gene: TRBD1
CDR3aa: CASSQGQGTGSGNTIYF
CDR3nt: TGTGCCAGCAGCCAAGGACAAGGGACAGGGTCTGGAAACACCATATATTTT

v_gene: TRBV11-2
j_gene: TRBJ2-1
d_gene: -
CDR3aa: CASSPQEGRFAYNEQFF
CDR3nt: TGTGCCAGCAGCCCACAGGAAGGGCGCTTTGCCTACAATGAGCAGTTCTTC

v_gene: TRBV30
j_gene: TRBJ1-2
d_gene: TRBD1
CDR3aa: CACPSLTGNGYTF
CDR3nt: TGTGCCTGCCCATCCTTGACAGGGAATGGCTACACCTTC

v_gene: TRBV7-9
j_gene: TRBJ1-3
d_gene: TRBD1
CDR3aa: CASPGQGDGNTIYF
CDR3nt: TGTGCCAGTCCGGGACAGGGGGACGGAAACACCATATATTTT

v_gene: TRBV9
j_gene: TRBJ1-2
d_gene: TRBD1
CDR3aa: CASSEQGNNYGYTF
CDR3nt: TGTGCCAGCAGCGAACAGGGGAATAACTATGGCTACACCTTC

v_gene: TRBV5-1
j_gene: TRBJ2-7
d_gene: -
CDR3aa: CASSSSGTAGKQYF
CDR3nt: TGCGCCAGCAGCTCCTCCGGGACAGCGGGTAAGCAGTACTTC

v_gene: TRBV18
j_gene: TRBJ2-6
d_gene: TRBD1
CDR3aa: CASSPRRQGADGANVLTF
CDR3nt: TGTGCCAGCTCACCACGGCGGCAGGGGGCGGACGGGGCCAACGTCCTGACTTTC

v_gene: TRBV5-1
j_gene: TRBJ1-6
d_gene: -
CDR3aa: CASSLRANSPLHF
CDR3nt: TGCGCCAGCAGTCTCAGGGCGAATTCACCCCTCCACTTT

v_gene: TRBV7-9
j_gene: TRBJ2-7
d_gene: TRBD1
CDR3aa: CASSSPEGGVEEQYF
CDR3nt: TGTGCCAGCAGCTCCCCTGAAGGGGGCGTCGAAGAGCAGTACTTC

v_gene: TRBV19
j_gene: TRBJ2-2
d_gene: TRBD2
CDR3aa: CASSLLAEPNTGELFF
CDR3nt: TGTGCCAGTAGTCTTCTAGCGGAACCGAACACCGGGGAGCTGTTTTTT

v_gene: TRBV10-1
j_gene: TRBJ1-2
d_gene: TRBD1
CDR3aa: CASSESSGTASYGYTF
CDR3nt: TGCGCCAGCAGTGAGTCATCCGGGACAGCATCCTATGGCTACACCTTC

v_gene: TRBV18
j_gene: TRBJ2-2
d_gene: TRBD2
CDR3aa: CASSLMSGRNTGELFF
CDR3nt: TGTGCCAGCTCACTTATGAGCGGGAGAAACACCGGGGAGCTGTTTTTT

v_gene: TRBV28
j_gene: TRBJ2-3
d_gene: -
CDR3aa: CASSSHRDTTTDTQYF
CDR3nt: TGTGCCAGCAGTTCCCACCGGGACACCACCACAGATACGCAGTATTTT

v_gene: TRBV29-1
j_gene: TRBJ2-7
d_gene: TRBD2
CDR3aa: CSVDGFGLAGGRSSYEQYF
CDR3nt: TGCAGCGTTGACGGTTTCGGACTAGCGGGAGGGCGGAGCTCCTACGAGCAGTACTTC

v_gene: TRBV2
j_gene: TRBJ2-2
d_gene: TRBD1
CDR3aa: CATSDRGFGELFF
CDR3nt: TGTGCCACCTCGGACAGGGGCTTCGGGGAGCTGTTTTTT

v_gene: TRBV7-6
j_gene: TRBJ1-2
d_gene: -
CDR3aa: CASSFREGKDYGYTF
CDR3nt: TGTGCCAGCAGCTTCAGGGAGGGGAAGGACTATGGCTACACCTTC

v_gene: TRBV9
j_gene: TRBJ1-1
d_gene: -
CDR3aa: CASSQALGGNTEAFF
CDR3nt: TGTGCCAGCAGCCAAGCCCTGGGGGGAAACACTGAAGCTTTCTTT

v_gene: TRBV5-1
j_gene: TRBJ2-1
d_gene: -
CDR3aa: CASSLSTGNEQFF
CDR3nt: TGCGCCAGCAGCTTATCGACGGGCAATGAGCAGTTCTTC

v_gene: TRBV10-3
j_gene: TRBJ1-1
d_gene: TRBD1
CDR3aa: CAISESTGVLGTEAFF
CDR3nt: TGTGCCATCAGTGAGTCGACAGGGGTTCTTGGCACTGAAGCTTTCTTT

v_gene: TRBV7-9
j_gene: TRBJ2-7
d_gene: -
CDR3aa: CASRAAYEQYF
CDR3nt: TGTGCCAGCCGAGCCGCCTACGAGCAGTACTTC

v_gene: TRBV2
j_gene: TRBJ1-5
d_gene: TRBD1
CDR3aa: CATLDRGDQPQHF
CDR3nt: TGTGCCACGCTAGACAGGGGGGATCAGCCCCAGCATTTT

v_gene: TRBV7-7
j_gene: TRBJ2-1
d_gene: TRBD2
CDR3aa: CASSLRGLAGDNEQFF
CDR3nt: TGTGCCAGCAGCTTACGAGGACTAGCGGGAGACAATGAGCAGTTCTTC

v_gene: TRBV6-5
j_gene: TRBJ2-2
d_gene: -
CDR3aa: CASSYSGGNTGELFF
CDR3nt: TGTGCCAGCAGTTACTCGGGGGGTAACACCGGGGAGCTGTTTTTT

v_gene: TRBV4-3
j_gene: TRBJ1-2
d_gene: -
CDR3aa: CASSLRRVSQDGYTF
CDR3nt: TGCGCCAGCAGCCTAAGGAGGGTCTCACAAGATGGCTACACCTTC

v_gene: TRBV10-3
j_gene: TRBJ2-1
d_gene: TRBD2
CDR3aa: CAISASGRVAYNEQFF
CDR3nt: TGTGCCATCAGCGCTAGCGGGAGGGTCGCGTACAATGAGCAGTTCTTC

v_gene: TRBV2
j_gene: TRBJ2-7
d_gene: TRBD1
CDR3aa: CASLQTGTAYEQYF
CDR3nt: TGTGCCAGCCTACAGACAGGGACCGCCTACGAGCAGTACTTC

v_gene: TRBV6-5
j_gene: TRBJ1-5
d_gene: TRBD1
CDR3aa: CASSDRVNQPQHF
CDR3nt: TGTGCCAGCAGTGACAGGGTAAATCAGCCCCAGCATTTT

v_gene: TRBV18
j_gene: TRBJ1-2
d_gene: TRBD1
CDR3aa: CASSPWDRGRVGEYTF
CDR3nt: TGTGCCAGCTCACCTTGGGACAGGGGGCGCGTAGGAGAATACACCTTC

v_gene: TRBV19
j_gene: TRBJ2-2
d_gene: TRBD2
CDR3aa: CASRERGGFIGELFF
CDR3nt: TGTGCCAGCCGAGAGCGGGGGGGCTTTATCGGGGAGCTGTTTTTT

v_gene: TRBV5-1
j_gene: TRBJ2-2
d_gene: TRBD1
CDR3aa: CASSEGTGAVAGELFF
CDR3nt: TGCGCCAGCAGCGAGGGGACAGGGGCGGTCGCCGGGGAGCTGTTTTTT

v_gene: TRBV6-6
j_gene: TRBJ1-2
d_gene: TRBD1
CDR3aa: CASSRQGEARGYTF
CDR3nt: TGTGCCAGCAGTCGACAGGGCGAAGCGAGGGGCTACACCTTC